Presented here are 20 T cell receptor beta chains from one specimen sequenced in a study of T cells in Graves' hyperthyroidism and ophthalmopathy. RNA transcripts yielded amplified TCR beta CDR3 regions. The HTBI set primed first-round TCR CDR3 RT-PCR. One entry per CDR3 protein, called by TCRdb with MiXCR from the multiplex PCR reads. The sample has 500,000 to 750,000 distinct CDR3 sequences, 14% seen once. Sequences were obtained from blood. These receptors were taken from a woman aged 18-29 years with Graves' ophthalmopathy.

This clonotype was seen at least ten times. The gene calls are TRBV20-1 and TRBJ2-7; maybe TRBD2 (5 bases). The CDR3 is made up of 13 amino acids. CDR1 and CDR2 (germline): DFQATT, SNEGSKA (reference sequence). The V end was cut by 1 base, the J end by 2 bases, with 9 bases between. The CDR3 coding sequence is TGCAGTGCTAGAGTACCGGGAACCTACGAGCAGTACTTC. Protein product: CSARVPGTYEQYF.

V and J are TRBV29-1 and TRBJ1-4; 9 nucleotides line up with TRBD1. Germline V gene data show CDR1 as SQVTM and CDR2 as ANQGSEA. This CDR3 region has 15 residues. With 5 bases clipped from V and 3 bases from J, the junction kept 7 bases outside the gene matches. The chain's CDR3 is CSVKGQGTANEKLFF. CDR3 nucleotide sequence: TGCAGCGTTAAAGGACAGGGGACTGCTAATGAAAAACTGTTTTTT.

The chain employs TRBV5-4 and TRBJ2-3, with 14 bases identical to TRBD2. CDR1 is SGHNT and CDR2 is YYREEE in the germline V gene (reference sequence). J lost 0 bases, V lost 4 bases, and 7 bases had no gene match. The CDR3 sequence is 18 residues long. CDR3 coding DNA: TGTGCCAGCAGCCGGGGACTAGCGGGAGCGGGAAGCACAGATACGCAGTATTTT. Translating it yields CASSRGLAGAGSTDTQYF. Complete variable domain (other parts from reference TRBV5-4 and TRBJ2-3): ETGVTQSPTHLIKTRGQQVTLRCSSQSGHNTVSWYQQALGQGPQFIFQYYREEENGRGNFPPRFSGLQFPNYSSELNVNALELDDSALYLCASSRGLAGAGSTDTQYFGPGTRLTVL.

This clonotype was counted a few times. This chain connects TRBV20-1 to TRBJ2-1, with unresolved D. The germline V and J ends were trimmed by 4 bases and 6 bases, with 4 bases remaining between them. Germline-derived CDR1 and CDR2 are DFQATT and SNEGSKA (reference sequence). The CDR3 loop spans 10 amino acids. The CDR3 DNA sequence: TGCAGTGCTAAGGGCAATGAGCAGTTCTTC. This sequence encodes CSAKGNEQFF.

The V gene is TRBV5-4, the J gene TRBJ1-6; no firm D call. The V and J ends lost 1 base and 8 bases respectively, with 16 bases between them. The CDR3 extends over 16 amino acids. Germline V CDR1 and CDR2: SGHNT, YYREEE (reference sequence). CDR3 region: CASSLSSTWEYSPLHF. The CDR3 DNA sequence: TGTGCCAGCAGCTTGTCTTCCACCTGGGAATATTCACCCCTCCACTTT.

This clonotype was recorded many times. As DNA, the CDR3 is TGTGCCAGCAGTGCTACTACTCCGGGACTAGCGGGAGGCGAGCAGTACTTC. This translates into CASSATTPGLAGGEQYF. V gene TRBV6-1 combines with J gene TRBJ2-7, with 15 bases fitting TRBD2. Germline V gene data show CDR1 as MNHNS and CDR2 as SASEGT. The junction had 10 bases not matched to a gene; V was cut back by 4 bases and J by 6 bases. The CDR3 contains 17 residues.

The V call is TRBV19, the J call TRBJ2-7, with 8 bases matching TRBD1. The junction had 1 base not matched to a gene; V was cut back by 4 bases and J by 2 bases. In germline, CDR1 is LNHDA, CDR2 SQIVND (reference sequence). CDR3 length equals 13 residues. CDR3 coding DNA: TGTGCCAGTAGTAACAGGGGGACCTACGAGCAGTACTTC. Protein product: CASSNRGTYEQYF. The full variable domain, its missing parts supplied by reference TRBV19 and TRBJ2-7, is DGGITQSPKYLFRKEGQNVTLSCEQNLNHDAMYWYRQDPGQGLRLIYYSQIVNDFQKGDIAEGYSVSREKKESFPLTVTSAQKNPTAFYLCASSNRGTYEQYFGPGTRLTVT.

This clonotype was recorded many times. V gene TRBV30 combines with J gene TRBJ2-7; D is undetermined. V was clipped by 0 bases and J by 5 bases, with 5 bases between them. CDR1 is GTSNPN and CDR2 is SVGIG in the germline V gene (reference sequence). This CDR3 contains 11 residues. CDR3 amino acids: CAWSVNHEQYF. The CDR3 coding sequence is TGTGCCTGGAGTGTAAACCACGAGCAGTACTTC.

This clonotype was seen at least ten times. The rearrangement joins TRBV12-3 or TRBV12-4 to TRBJ1-1; TRBD1 matches at 8 bases. The CDR3 is 14 residues long. V lost 6 bases, J lost 0 bases, and 3 bases stayed unmatched. CDR3 region: CASSLQGVNTEAFF. CDR3 nucleotide sequence: TGTGCCAGCAGCCTACAGGGGGTGAACACTGAAGCTTTCTTT.

The table lists this clonotype with many counts. The genes are TRBV12-3 or TRBV12-4 and TRBJ2-7, with 9 bases that match TRBD2. The ends lost 6 bases at V and 2 bases at J; junction bases unmatched: 8. This CDR3 is 15 amino acids long. The CDR3 nucleotides read TGTGCCAGCAGCCCCCCAGGACTAGCGCCCTACGAGCAGTACTTC. Protein: CASSPPGLAPYEQYF.

This clonotype has ten or more counts. The rearrangement links TRBV27 to TRBJ2-5; D may be TRBD1 or TRBD2 (5 bases each). Trimming cost V 5 bases and J 9 bases, with 16 bases left between them. CDR3 length: 13 residues. The germline CDR1 and CDR2 sequences are MNHEY and SMNVEV (reference sequence). The CDR3 loop reads CASSPGTAPAQYF. CDR3 DNA sequence: TGTGCCAGCAGTCCGGGGACGGCCCCCGCCCAGTACTTC.

The chain links TRBV15 to TRBJ2-7, with D possibly being TRBD1 or TRBD2 (5 bases each). CDR3 length: 13 residues. V lost 3 bases and J 4 bases, leaving 10 bases between the germline ends. Germline values: CDR1 LNHNV, CDR2 YYDKDF (reference sequence). The CDR3: CATSRGREYEQYF. Here the CDR3 DNA reads TGTGCCACCAGCAGGGGCAGGGAGTACGAGCAGTACTTC.

This clonotype was counted many times. The chain employs TRBV7-6 and TRBJ2-1; TRBD2 is a possible D gene (8 bases). Germline-derived CDR1 and CDR2 are SGHVS and FNYEAQ. CDR3 size: 19 residues. The V end lost 4 bases, the J end lost 7 bases, and 29 bases lay between the germline ends. CDR3 amino acids: CASSSSGTVSGTRGNEQFF. The CDR3 region has the DNA TGTGCCAGCAGCTCCTCCGGGACAGTTAGCGGGACCCGAGGAAATGAGCAGTTCTTC.

V is TRBV4-3 and J is TRBJ1-4, with no clear D. CDR3 length: 15 residues. Germline V gene sequence: CDR1 LGHNA, CDR2 YSLEER. With 0 bases removed from V and 4 bases from J, the gap between germline ends came to 9 bases. The CDR3 reads CASSQESDHNEKLFF. The CDR3 coding sequence is TGCGCCAGCAGCCAAGAGTCAGATCATAATGAAAAACTGTTTTTT.

This clonotype was picked up many times. The rearrangement links TRBV7-9 to TRBJ2-3, with 12 nucleotides matching TRBD2. The CDR3 loop spans 18 amino acids. Trimming at V came to 4 bases and at J to 5 bases, leaving 13 bases not matched to a gene. Germline CDR1 SEHNR, CDR2 FQNEAQ (reference sequence). The CDR3 here is CASSYRRLLAGGLDTQYF. The CDR3 bases are TGTGCCAGCAGCTACCGCCGCCTACTAGCGGGAGGTTTAGATACGCAGTATTTT.

The chain recombines TRBV2 with TRBJ2-1, with 8 bases matching TRBD2. Germline-derived CDR1 and CDR2 are SNHLY and FYNNEI. This CDR3 spans 14 amino acids. V was clipped by 3 bases and J by 5 bases; unmatched bases: 3. Here the CDR3 reads CASSETSANNEQFF. The CDR3 DNA reads as TGTGCCAGCAGTGAGACTAGCGCTAACAATGAGCAGTTCTTC. Supplemented by reference TRBV2 and TRBJ2-1, the full variable domain reads EPEVTQTPSHQVTQMGQEVILRCVPISNHLYFYWYRQILGQKVEFLVSFYNNEISEKSEIFDDQFSVERPDGSNFTLKIRSTKLEDSAMYFCASSETSANNEQFFGPGTRLTVL.

A note on this clonotype: A read error is possible here, since a much larger clone lies one base away. The chain employs TRBV28 and TRBJ2-3; D remains ambiguous. V lost 11 bases to trimming and J lost 7 bases, with 13 bases between them. Germline V gives CDR1 MDHEN, CDR2 SYDVKM. This CDR3 spans 11 amino acids. The CDR3 loop is CAGGWANTQYF. CDR3 sequence (DNA): TGTGCCGGTGGTTGGGCGAATACGCAGTATTTT.

The table lists this clonotype with many counts. The chain combines TRBV5-4 with TRBJ2-5; TRBD2 aligns across 8 bases. The CDR3 is 14 residues long. The germline CDR1 and CDR2 sequences are SGHNT and YYREEE (reference sequence). V was pared by 3 bases and J by 4 bases, with 5 bases of the junction left unmatched. DNA for the CDR3: TGTGCCAGCAGCTCGCGCGGGGGGCGAGAGACCCAGTACTTC. It is translated as CASSSRGGRETQYF.

In this sample, this clonotype turned up many times. The V call is TRBV28, the J call TRBJ2-3; 7 bases match TRBD1. Trimming removed 5 bases from V and 0 bases from J; junction bases left unmatched: 5. The CDR3 runs 15 residues. Germline lookup yields CDR1 MDHEN and CDR2 SYDVKM. The CDR3 sequence is CASSAGDRSTDTQYF. DNA for the CDR3: TGTGCCAGCAGTGCAGGGGACAGAAGCACAGATACGCAGTATTTT. Full variable domain (outside the CDR3, taken from reference TRBV28 and TRBJ2-3): DVKVTQSSRYLVKRTGEKVFLECVQDMDHENMFWYRQDPGLGLRLIYFSYDVKMKEKGDIPEGYSVSREKKERFSLILESASTNQTSMYLCASSAGDRSTDTQYFGPGTRLTVL.

This clonotype was seen only a few times. The rearrangement links TRBV4-1 to TRBJ1-2; the match to TRBD1 covers 7 bases. V shed 3 bases, J shed 2 bases, and the junction held 3 bases outside the gene matches. CDR3 size: 14 residues. Germline lookup yields CDR1 MGHRA and CDR2 YSYEKL. CDR3 sequence: CASSQQTGNYGYTF. The CDR3 coding sequence is TGCGCCAGCAGCCAGCAGACAGGGAACTATGGCTACACCTTC.